These 10 T cell receptor beta chains originate from one sample sequenced in a study of CD8 T cells in Susac syndrome. RNA, at about 0.45 to 1 ug, was reverse transcribed with random hexamers. Each CDR3 protein gets one entry after TCRdb re-called the immunoSEQ multiplex PCR reads with MiXCR. The data contain 250,000 to 350,000 distinct CDR3 sequences, about 91% of them singletons. The sequenced material came from CD4+ T cells from PBMCs. The receptors shown here come from a human donor with multiple sclerosis.

This rearrangement joins TRBV20-1 to TRBJ1-2, with D possibly being TRBD1 (5 bases). The CDR3 extends over 12 amino acids. The germline V gene encodes CDR1 DFQATT and CDR2 SNEGSKA (reference sequence). The V end lost 5 bases, the J end lost 5 bases, and 12 bases lay between the germline ends. The CDR3 nucleotides are TGCAGTGCTTCCAGGGAAGGGTATGGCTACACCTTC. This codes for CSASREGYGYTF.

V is TRBV7-2 and J is TRBJ2-7; D call uncertain. CDR3 length: 13 residues. V was cut by 1 base and J by 7 bases, with 11 bases left in between. The germline V gene has CDR1 SGHTA and CDR2 FQGNSA. CDR3 DNA: TGTGCCAGCAGCTTAGTTGGCCGGCGGGAGCAGTACTTC. Translation gives CASSLVGRREQYF.

This chain joins TRBV10-3 and TRBJ2-7, with no clear D. The CDR3 runs to 15 residues. CDR1 is ENHRY and CDR2 is SYGVKD in the germline V gene. The ends were cut back, 4 bases at V and 2 bases at J, with 15 bases in the middle. The CDR3: CAISGDRSKTYEQYF. The CDR3 DNA sequence: TGTGCCATCAGTGGAGATCGGAGTAAAACCTACGAGCAGTACTTC.

The CDR3 DNA reads TGTGCCTGGAGCCACGGGGGGGTGAACACTGAAGCTTTCTTT. Translating it yields CAWSHGGVNTEAFF. The J gene is TRBJ1-1, the V gene TRBV30; D is possibly TRBD1 (5 bases). Germline V gives CDR1 GTSNPN, CDR2 SVGIG (reference sequence). This CDR3 has 14 residues. V was pared by 3 bases and J by 0 bases, with 11 bases between.

The rearrangement joins TRBV2 to TRBJ1-2; TRBD1 matches at 9 bases. V trimming: 11 bases; J trimming: 7 bases; junction bases outside the gene matches: 20. CDR1 and CDR2 (germline): SNHLY, FYNNEI. This CDR3 spans 16 amino acids. CDR3 DNA sequence: TGTGCCGGACAACAAGACCCGACAGGGGGGAGGAGTGGCTACACCTTC. It specifies CAGQQDPTGGRSGYTF.

V and J are TRBV2 and TRBJ2-4; 8 positions agree with TRBD2. CDR3 length: 15 amino acids. In germline, CDR1 is SNHLY, CDR2 FYNNEI. V lost 2 bases to trimming and J lost 6 bases; unmatched junction nucleotides: 6. CDR3 in amino acids: CASSELRAGGNIQYF. The DNA for the CDR3 is TGTGCCAGCAGTGAACTCAGGGCGGGAGGAAACATTCAGTACTTC.

In DNA, the CDR3 is TGTGCCAGCTCACCACAAGCTACGAACACCGGGGAGCTGTTTTTT. Translated, it gives CASSPQATNTGELFF. The chain uses TRBV18 and TRBJ2-2, with D unresolved. V lost 1 base and J 0 bases, leaving 6 bases between the germline ends. Germline assignment: CDR1 KGHSH and CDR2 LQKENI. The length of the CDR3 is 15 residues.

The chain couples TRBV7-2 to TRBJ2-5; D is ambiguous. The CDR3 has 13 residues. V was shortened by 7 bases and J by 4 bases, with 13 bases between the two germline ends. The germline V gene encodes CDR1 SGHTA and CDR2 FQGNSA. The CDR3 spells CASTALRAETQYF. The CDR3 nucleotides are TGTGCCAGCACCGCCCTGCGTGCAGAGACCCAGTACTTC.

The gene calls are TRBV29-1 and TRBJ1-1; D may be TRBD1 (5 bases). Trimming shortened V by 3 bases and J by 0 bases, and 20 bases separated the two germline ends. The germline V gene has CDR1 SQVTM and CDR2 ANQGSEA. This CDR3 contains 17 residues. Written as DNA, the CDR3 is TGCAGCGTTGAGCGAACCGGAATGGGACGAATGAACACTGAAGCTTTCTTT. Residues: CSVERTGMGRMNTEAFF.

The J gene is TRBJ2-2, the V gene TRBV6-6; no firm D call. Germline V CDR1 and CDR2: MNHNY, SVGAGI (reference sequence). This CDR3 has 15 amino acids. Trimming took 5 bases from V and 1 from J, leaving 11 bases between them. The CDR3 DNA follows: TGTGCCAGCAGTAAGAGTGTCTTGAACACCGGGGAGCTGTTTTTT. Amino acids: CASSKSVLNTGELFF.